Listed below are T cell receptor beta chains from one sample, sequenced in a study of T cell responses to AZD1222 COVID-19 vaccine. Sequencing used immunoSEQ multiplex PCR; TCRdb keeps in-frame clones, though not all of them. The sample carries about 210,000 clones, 94% recorded once. Specimen: peripheral blood, collected 28 days after the second dose of the MenACWY control vaccine. These receptors all stem from an adult who received the MenACWY meningococcal vaccine as a control. Both conserved end residues are part of each CDR3. A D gene is named only where the DNA matches it firmly.

J gene: TRBJ2-3
D gene: -
V gene: TRBV30
CDR3 protein: CAWSAGTDTQYF

J gene: TRBJ1-6
D gene: -
V gene: TRBV2
CDR3 protein: CASSEDRAYNSPLHF

J gene: TRBJ2-2
D gene: TRBD2
V gene: TRBV30
CDR3 protein: CAWSVLSGGAHTGELFF

J gene: TRBJ1-4
D gene: -
V gene: TRBV5-1
CDR3 protein: CASSRGGRFNEKLFF

J gene: TRBJ2-1
D gene: -
V gene: TRBV6-5
CDR3 protein: CASSIPNYNEQFF

J gene: TRBJ2-5
D gene: -
V gene: TRBV7-3
CDR3 protein: CASSPQGSKETQYF

J gene: TRBJ2-5
D gene: -
V gene: TRBV19
CDR3 protein: CASSMSRTQETQYF

J gene: TRBJ2-3
D gene: -
V gene: TRBV7-3
CDR3 protein: CASSPPGASTDTQYF

J gene: TRBJ2-7
D gene: TRBD2
V gene: TRBV4-1
CDR3 protein: CARFPREGYF

J gene: TRBJ2-7
D gene: -
V gene: TRBV7-9
CDR3 protein: CASSLEGGGGSEQYF

J gene: TRBJ2-2
D gene: -
V gene: TRBV2
CDR3 protein: CASLGLNTGELFF